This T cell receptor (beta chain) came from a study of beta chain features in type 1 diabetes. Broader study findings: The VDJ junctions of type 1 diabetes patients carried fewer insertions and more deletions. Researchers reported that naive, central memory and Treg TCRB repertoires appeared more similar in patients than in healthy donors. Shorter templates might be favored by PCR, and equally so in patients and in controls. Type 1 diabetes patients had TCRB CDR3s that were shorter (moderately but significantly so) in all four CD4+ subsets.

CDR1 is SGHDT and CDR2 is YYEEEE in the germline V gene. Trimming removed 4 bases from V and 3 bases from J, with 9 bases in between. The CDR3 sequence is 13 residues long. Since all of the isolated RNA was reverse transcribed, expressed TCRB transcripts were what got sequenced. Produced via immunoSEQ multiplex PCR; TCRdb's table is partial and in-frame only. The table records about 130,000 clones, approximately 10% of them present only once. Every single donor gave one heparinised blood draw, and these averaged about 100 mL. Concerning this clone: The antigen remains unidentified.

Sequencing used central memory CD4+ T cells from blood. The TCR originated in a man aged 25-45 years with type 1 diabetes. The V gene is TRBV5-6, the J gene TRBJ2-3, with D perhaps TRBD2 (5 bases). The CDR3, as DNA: TGTGCCAGCAGCATGCGACTAACAGATACGCAGTATTTT. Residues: CASSMRLTDTQYF.